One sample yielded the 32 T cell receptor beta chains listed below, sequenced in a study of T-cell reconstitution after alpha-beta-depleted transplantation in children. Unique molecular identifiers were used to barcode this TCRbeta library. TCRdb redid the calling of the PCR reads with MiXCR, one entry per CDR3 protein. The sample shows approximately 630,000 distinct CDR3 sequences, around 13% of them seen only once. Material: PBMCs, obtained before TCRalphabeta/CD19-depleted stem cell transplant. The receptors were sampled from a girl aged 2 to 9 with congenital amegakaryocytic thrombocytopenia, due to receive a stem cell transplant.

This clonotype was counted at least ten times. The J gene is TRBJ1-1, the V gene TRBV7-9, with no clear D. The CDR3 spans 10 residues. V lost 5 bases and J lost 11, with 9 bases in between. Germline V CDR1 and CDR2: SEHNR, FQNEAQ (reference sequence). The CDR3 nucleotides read TGTGCCAGCAGCCGCCACGAGGCTTTCTTT. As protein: CASSRHEAFF.

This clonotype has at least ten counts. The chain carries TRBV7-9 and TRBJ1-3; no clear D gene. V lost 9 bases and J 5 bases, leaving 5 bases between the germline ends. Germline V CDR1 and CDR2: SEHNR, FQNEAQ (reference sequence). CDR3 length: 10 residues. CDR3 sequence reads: CASKRNTIYF. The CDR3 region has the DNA TGTGCCAGTAAAAGAAACACCATATATTTT.

For the CDR3, the DNA is TGTGCCACCAGCAGAGATCTCGCGGGAGCACCGGATACGCAGTATTTT. Translated: CATSRDLAGAPDTQYF. The genes are TRBV15 and TRBJ2-3, with 7 positions matching TRBD2. The germline CDR1 and CDR2 sequences are LNHNV and YYDKDF (reference sequence). The CDR3 loop spans 16 amino acids. After removal of 0 bases from V and 6 bases from J, the junction contained 9 bases not matched to a gene. The full variable domain, its missing parts supplied by reference TRBV15 and TRBJ2-3, is DAMVIQNPRYQVTQFGKPVTLSCSQTLNHNVMYWYQQKSSQAPKLLFHYYDKDFNNEADTPDNFQSRRPNTSFCFLDIRSPGLGDTAMYLCATSRDLAGAPDTQYFGPGTRLTVL.

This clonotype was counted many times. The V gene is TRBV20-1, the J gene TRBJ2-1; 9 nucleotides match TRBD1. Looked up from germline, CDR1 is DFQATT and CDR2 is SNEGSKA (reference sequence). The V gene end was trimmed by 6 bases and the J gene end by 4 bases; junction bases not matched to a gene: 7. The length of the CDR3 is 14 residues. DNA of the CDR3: TGCAGTGCCAGAAGGACAGGGGAATACAATGAGCAGTTCTTC. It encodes CSARRTGEYNEQFF.

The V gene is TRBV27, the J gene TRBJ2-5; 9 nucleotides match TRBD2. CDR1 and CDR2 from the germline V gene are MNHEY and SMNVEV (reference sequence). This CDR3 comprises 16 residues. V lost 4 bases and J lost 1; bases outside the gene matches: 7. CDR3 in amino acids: CASSSRAAGGQETQYF. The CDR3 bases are TGTGCCAGCAGTTCGCGGGCAGCGGGAGGCCAAGAGACCCAGTACTTC.

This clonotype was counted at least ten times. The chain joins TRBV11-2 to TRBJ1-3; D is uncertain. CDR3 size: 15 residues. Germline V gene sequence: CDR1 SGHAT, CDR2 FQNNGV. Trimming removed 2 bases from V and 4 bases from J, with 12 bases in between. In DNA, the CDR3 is TGTGCCAGCAGCTTATTGAAGGAACTAGGAAACACCATATATTTT. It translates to CASSLLKELGNTIYF.

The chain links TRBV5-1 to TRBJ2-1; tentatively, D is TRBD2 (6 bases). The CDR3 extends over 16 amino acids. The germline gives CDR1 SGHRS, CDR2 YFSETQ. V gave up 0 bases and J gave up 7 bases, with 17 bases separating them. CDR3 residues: CASSLAHGRLFNEQFF. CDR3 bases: TGCGCCAGCAGCTTGGCCCACGGGAGACTCTTTAATGAGCAGTTCTTC.

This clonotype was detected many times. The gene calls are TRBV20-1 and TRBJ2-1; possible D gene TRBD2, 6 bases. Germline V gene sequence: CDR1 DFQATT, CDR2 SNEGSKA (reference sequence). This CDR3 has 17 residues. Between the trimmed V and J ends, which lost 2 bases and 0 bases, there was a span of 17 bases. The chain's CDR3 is CSARSSEAGSSYNEQFF. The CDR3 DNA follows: TGCAGTGCTAGATCCTCGGAGGCCGGGAGCTCCTACAATGAGCAGTTCTTC.

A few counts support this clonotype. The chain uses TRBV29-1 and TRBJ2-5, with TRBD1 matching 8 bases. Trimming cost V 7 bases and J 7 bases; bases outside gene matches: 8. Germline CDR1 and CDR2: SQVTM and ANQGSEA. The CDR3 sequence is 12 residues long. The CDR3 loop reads CSARQGFGTQYF. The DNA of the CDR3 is TGCAGCGCTAGACAGGGGTTCGGGACCCAGTACTTC.

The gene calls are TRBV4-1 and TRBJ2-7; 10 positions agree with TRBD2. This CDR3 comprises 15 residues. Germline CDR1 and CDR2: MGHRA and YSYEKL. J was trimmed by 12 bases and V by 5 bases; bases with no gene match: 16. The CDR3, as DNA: TGCGCCAGCAGCTTTAGGACTAGCGGAGACCCGATCCTGTACTTC. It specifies CASSFRTSGDPILYF.

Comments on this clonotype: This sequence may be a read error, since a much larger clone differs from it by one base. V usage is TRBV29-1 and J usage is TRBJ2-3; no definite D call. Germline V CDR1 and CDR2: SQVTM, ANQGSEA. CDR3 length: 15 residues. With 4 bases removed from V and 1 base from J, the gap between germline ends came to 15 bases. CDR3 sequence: CSVGSARGGTDTQYF. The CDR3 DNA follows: TGCAGCGTTGGGTCCGCGCGAGGAGGCACAGATACGCAGTATTTT.

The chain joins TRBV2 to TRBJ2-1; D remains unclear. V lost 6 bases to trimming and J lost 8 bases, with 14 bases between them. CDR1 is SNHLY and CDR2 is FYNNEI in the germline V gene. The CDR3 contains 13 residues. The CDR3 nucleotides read TGTGCCAGCAGCCCCCAGCGAGTCTATGAGCAGTTCTTC. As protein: CASSPQRVYEQFF.

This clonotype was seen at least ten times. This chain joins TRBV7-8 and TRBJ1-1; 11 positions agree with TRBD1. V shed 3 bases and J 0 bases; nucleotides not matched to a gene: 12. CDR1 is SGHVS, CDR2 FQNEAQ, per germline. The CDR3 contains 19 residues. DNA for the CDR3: TGTGCCAGCAGCTTCCCGGCGGGGACAGGGGGATCCGTGAACACTGAAGCTTTCTTT. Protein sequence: CASSFPAGTGGSVNTEAFF. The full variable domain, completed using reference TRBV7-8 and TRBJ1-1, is GAGVSQSPRYKVAKRGQDVALRCDPISGHVSLFWYQQALGQGPEFLTYFQNEAQLDKSGLPSDRFFAERPEGSVSTLKIQRTQQEDSAVYLCASSFPAGTGGSVNTEAFFGQGTRLTVV.

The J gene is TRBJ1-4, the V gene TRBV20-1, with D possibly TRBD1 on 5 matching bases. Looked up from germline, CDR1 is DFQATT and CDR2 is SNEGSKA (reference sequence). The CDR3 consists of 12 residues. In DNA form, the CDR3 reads TGCGCAAGTGGGACTGGGAATGAAAAACTGTTTTTT. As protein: CASGTGNEKLFF.

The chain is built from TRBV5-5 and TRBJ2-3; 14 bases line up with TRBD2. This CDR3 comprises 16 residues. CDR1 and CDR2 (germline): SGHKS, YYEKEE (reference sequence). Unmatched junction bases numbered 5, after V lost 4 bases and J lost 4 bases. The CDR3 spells CASSVGLAGDPDTQYF. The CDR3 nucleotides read TGTGCCAGCAGCGTGGGACTAGCGGGAGATCCAGATACGCAGTATTTT. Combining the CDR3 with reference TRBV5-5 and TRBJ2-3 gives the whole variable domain DAGVTQSPTHLIKTRGQQVTLRCSPISGHKSVSWYQQVLGQGPQFIFQYYEKEERGRGNFPDRFSARQFPNYSSELNVNALLLGDSALYLCASSVGLAGDPDTQYFGPGTRLTVL.

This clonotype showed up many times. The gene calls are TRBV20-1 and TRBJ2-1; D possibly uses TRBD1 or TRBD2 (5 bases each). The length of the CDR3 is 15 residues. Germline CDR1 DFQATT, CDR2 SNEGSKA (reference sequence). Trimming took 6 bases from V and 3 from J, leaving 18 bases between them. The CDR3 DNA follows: TGCAGTGCGACGGGGCACAGAGGCCTCTACAATGAGCAGTTCTTC. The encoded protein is CSATGHRGLYNEQFF.

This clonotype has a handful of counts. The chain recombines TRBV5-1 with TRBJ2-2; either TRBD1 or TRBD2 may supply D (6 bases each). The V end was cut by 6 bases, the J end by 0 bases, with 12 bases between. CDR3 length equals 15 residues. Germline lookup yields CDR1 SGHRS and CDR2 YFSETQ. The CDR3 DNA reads TGCGCCAGCACGACGGGGGCAGCGAACACCGGGGAGCTGTTTTTT. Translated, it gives CASTTGAANTGELFF.

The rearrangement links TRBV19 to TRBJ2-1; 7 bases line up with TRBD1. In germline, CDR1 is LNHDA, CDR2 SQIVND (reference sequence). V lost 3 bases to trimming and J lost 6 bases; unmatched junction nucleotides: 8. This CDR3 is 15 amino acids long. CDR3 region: CASSIIQGKGNEQFF. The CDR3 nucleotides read TGTGCCAGTAGTATTATACAGGGGAAGGGCAATGAGCAGTTCTTC.

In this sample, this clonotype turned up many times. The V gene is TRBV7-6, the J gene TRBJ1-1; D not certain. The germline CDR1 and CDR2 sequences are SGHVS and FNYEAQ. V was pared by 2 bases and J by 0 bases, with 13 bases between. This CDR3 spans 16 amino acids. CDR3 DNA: TGTGCCAGCAGCTTAATTGGGCAAGCGTTGAACACTGAAGCTTTCTTT. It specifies CASSLIGQALNTEAFF.

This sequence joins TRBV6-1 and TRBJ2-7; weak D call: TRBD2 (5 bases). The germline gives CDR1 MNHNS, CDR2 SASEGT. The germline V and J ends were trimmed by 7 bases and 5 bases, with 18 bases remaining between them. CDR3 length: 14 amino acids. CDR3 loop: CASTGSDDLDEQYF. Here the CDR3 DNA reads TGTGCCAGCACGGGGTCGGACGATTTGGACGAGCAGTACTTC.

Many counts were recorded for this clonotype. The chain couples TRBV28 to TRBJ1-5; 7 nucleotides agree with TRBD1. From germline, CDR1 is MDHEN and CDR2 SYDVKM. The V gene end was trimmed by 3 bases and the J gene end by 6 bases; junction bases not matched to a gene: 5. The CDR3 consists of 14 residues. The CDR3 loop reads CASSFQTGSQPQHF. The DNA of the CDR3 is TGTGCCAGCAGTTTCCAGACAGGGTCTCAGCCCCAGCATTTT.

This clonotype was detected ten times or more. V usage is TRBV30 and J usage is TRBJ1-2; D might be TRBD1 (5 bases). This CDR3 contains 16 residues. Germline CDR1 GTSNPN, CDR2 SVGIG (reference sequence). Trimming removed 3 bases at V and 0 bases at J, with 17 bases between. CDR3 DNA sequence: TGTGCCTGGAGATGGAAAGGGGTTCTGCCTAACTATGGCTACACCTTC. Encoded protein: CAWRWKGVLPNYGYTF.

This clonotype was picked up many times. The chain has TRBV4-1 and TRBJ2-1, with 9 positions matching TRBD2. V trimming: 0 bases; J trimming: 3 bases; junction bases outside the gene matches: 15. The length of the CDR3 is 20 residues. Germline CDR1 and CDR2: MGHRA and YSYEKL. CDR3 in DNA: TGCGCCAGCAGCCAAGATCCGCTGGCTAGCGGGAACCCCTTCTACAATGAGCAGTTCTTC. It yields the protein CASSQDPLASGNPFYNEQFF.

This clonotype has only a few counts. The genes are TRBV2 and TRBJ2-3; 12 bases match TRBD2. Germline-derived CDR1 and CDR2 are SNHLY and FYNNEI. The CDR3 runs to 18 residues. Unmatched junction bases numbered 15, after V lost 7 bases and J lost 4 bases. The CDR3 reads CASIRGTSGSRGADTQYF. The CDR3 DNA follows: TGTGCCAGCATTCGCGGGACTAGCGGGTCCCGAGGCGCAGATACGCAGTATTTT.

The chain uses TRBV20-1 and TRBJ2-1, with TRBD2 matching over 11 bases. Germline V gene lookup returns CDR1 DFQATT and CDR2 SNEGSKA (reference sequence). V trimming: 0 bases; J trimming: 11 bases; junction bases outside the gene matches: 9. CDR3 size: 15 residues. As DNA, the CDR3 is TGCAGTGCTAGAGATCGGATAGCGGGAGGGCCTAAGCAGTTCTTC. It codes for CSARDRIAGGPKQFF.

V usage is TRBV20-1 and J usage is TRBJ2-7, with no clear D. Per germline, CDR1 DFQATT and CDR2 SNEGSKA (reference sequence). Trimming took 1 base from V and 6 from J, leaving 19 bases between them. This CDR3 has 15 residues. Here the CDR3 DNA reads TGCAGTGCTAGAGTCCGGGCTAGAAACCCACGCGAGCAGTACTTC. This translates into CSARVRARNPREQYF.

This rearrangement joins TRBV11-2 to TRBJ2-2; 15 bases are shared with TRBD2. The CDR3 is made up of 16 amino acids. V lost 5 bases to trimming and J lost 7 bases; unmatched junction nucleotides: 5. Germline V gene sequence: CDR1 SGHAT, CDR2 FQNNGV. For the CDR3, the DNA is TGTGCCAGCAGCCGTAAGGGACTAGCGGGAGGCGGGGAGCTGTTTTTT. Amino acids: CASSRKGLAGGGELFF.

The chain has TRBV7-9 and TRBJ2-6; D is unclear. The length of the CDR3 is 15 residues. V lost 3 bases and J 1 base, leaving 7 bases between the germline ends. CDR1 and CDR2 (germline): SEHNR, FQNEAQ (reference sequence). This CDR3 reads CASSLLFSGANVLTF. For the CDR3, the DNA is TGTGCCAGCAGCTTGCTGTTTTCTGGGGCCAACGTCCTGACTTTC.

This chain's CDR3 is CASSSGQPRETQYF. CDR3 DNA: TGCGCCAGCAGCTCGGGACAGCCGAGAGAGACCCAGTACTTC. The rearrangement uses TRBV5-1 and TRBJ2-5; 7 bases match TRBD1. The trim removed 3 bases at V and 4 bases at J, leaving 6 bases unmatched. The CDR3 is 14 amino acids. Germline V gives CDR1 SGHRS, CDR2 YFSETQ.

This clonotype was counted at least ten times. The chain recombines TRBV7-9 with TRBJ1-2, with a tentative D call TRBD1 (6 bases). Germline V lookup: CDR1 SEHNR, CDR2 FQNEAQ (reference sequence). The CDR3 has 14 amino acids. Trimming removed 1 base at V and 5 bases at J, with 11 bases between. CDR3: CASSLGDRSYGYTF. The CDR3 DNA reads TGTGCCAGCAGCTTAGGTGACAGGTCGTATGGCTACACCTTC. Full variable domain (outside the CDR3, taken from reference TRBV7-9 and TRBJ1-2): DTGVSQNPRHKITKRGQNVTFRCDPISEHNRLYWYRQTLGQGPEFLTYFQNEAQLEKSRLLSDRFSAERPKGSFSTLEIQRTEQGDSAMYLCASSLGDRSYGYTFGSGTRLTVV.

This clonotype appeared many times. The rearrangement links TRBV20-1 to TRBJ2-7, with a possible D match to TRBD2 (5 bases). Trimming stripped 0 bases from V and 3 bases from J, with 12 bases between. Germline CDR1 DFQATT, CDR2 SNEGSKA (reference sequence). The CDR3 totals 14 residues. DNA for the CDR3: TGCAGTGCTAGAGATCCGTCTAGCAGCTACGAGCAGTACTTC. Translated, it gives CSARDPSSSYEQYF.

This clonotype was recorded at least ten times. Here the CDR3 reads CASNYGDDRDVNEQFF. The DNA of the CDR3 is TGCGCCAGCAACTATGGGGACGACAGGGACGTCAATGAGCAGTTCTTC. The V gene is TRBV5-1, the J gene TRBJ2-1; 7 bases are a match to TRBD1. J gave up 6 bases and V 6 bases, and 15 bases lay outside the gene matches. CDR1 and CDR2 (germline): SGHRS, YFSETQ. The CDR3 loop spans 16 amino acids.